This TCR beta chain stems from a study of T-cell reconstitution after alpha-beta-depleted transplantation in children. Study-level points and caveats: Among T cells one year after transplant, newly produced cells accounted for most counts and diversity.

This clonotype was seen more than once but under ten times. Antigen unknown. As it was prepared, the TCRbeta library received unique molecular identifiers. TCRdb independently ran MiXCR on the PCR reads; one entry per CDR3 protein. The table shows about 1,000,000 distinct CDR3 sequences, with about 26% occurring only once. The clonotype was recovered from a boy younger than two who had a stem cell transplant for SCID, so the T cells may come from the graft donor. The starting material was PBMCs, mostly from graft donor cells, obtained 360 days after TCRalphabeta/CD19-depleted stem cell transplant.

The CDR3 here is CASSRDGPGNTGELFF. CDR3 DNA sequence: TGCGCCAGCAGCCGGGACGGTCCAGGGAACACCGGGGAGCTGTTTTTT. The genes are TRBV5-1 and TRBJ2-2, with D perhaps being TRBD1 or TRBD2 (5 bases each). V was pared by 4 bases and J by 1 base, with 14 bases between. There are 16 residues in the CDR3. CDR1 is SGHRS, CDR2 YFSETQ, per germline.